This record looks at one TCR beta chain sequence and its context. Researchers partitioned CD4+ cells into CD45RA+ naive and CD45RA-negative memory subsets. This sample stems from a study of shared clonotypes between healthy human individuals. Germline CDR1 and CDR2: SGHTA and FQGNSA. The CDR3 runs 16 residues. V lost 5 bases, J lost 2 bases, and 10 bases stayed unmatched. Profiled with immunoSEQ multiplex PCR; TCRdb holds only in-frame clones, not every one. The table lists 850,000 to 1,200,000 clones, about 77% of them singletons. V usage is TRBV7-2 and J usage is TRBJ2-7; 9 bases map to TRBD2. The TCR was taken from a man aged 18-30 years in good health. The sequenced material came from memory CD4+ T cells sorted from blood. Subset given: CD45RA-negative fraction. The CDR3 DNA reads TGTGCCAGCAGCGCCCTCATAGCGGGAGTAACCTACGAGCAGTACTTC. Residues: CASSALIAGVTYEQYF.